Listed below are T cell receptor beta chains from one sample, sequenced in a study of memory CD4+ T cells and cytomegalovirus serostatus. Only in-frame clones appear in the TCRdb table, and some are missing; sequencing was by immunoSEQ multiplex PCR. This repertoire shows 45,000 to 60,000 clones, about three quarters found once; its top ten account for more than 1.1%. The specimen was memory CD4+ T cells from blood. All receptors derive from an adult in good health and CMV-seropositive. The CDR3 runs from the conserved cysteine through the conserved F or W. A D gene is named only where the DNA matches it firmly. Clone size appears in some rows only: once, few, many, or a class for an expanded clone.

TRBV30	-	-	TRBJ2-1	CAWSVSWGEQFF	TGTGCCTGGAGTGTAAGCTGGGGTGAGCAGTTCTTC
TRBV12-2	-	few	TRBJ2-7	CASRPSRVSYEQYF	TGTGCAAGTCGCCCCAGCAGGGTATCGTACGAGCAGTACTTC
TRBV7-8	-	-	TRBJ1-4	CASSASGTAATNEKLFF	TGTGCCAGCAGCGCCTCCGGGACGGCCGCAACTAATGAAAAACTGTTTTTT
TRBV7-2	TRBD1	-	TRBJ1-3	CASSLDRGSFSGNTIYF	TGTGCCAGCAGCTTAGACAGGGGGTCCTTCTCTGGAAACACCATATATTTT
TRBV18	-	few	TRBJ2-2	CASSPLRDATGELFF	TGTGCCAGCTCACCACTGAGGGATGCGACCGGGGAGCTGTTTTTT
TRBV18	TRBD2	once	TRBJ2-7	CASSRPSGNSYEQYF	TGTGCCAGCTCACGACCTAGCGGGAACTCCTACGAGCAGTACTTC
TRBV5-1	-	-	TRBJ2-3	CASSSRVSLTDTQYF	TGCGCCAGCAGCTCACGGGTCTCTCTCACAGATACGCAGTATTTT
TRBV30	-	-	TRBJ1-6	CAWSVTGVSYNSPLHF	TGTGCCTGGAGTGTGACAGGTGTCTCCTATAATTCACCCCTCCACTTT
TRBV5-1	-	-	TRBJ2-1	CASSSLLEPSYNEQFF	TGCGCCAGCAGCTCCCTCTTAGAACCTTCCTACAATGAGCAGTTCTTC
TRBV5-1	-	-	TRBJ2-7	CASSLVVSSGTSSYEQYF	TGCGCCAGCAGCTTGGTAGTCTCGAGCGGTACTAGCTCCTACGAGCAGTACTTC
TRBV5-6	-	-	TRBJ1-2	CASSLNGLYGYTF	TGTGCCAGCAGCTTAAACGGGTTGTATGGCTACACCTTC